Following are 4 T cell receptor beta chains from one sample sequenced in a study of T cell changes during pregnancy in multiple sclerosis. Clones were read by immunoSEQ multiplex PCR, and TCRdb kept only the in-frame ones, dropping some. Seen here are around 19,000 clones, approximately 86% observed once, and the top ten hold approximately 12%. Sequenced material: CD8+ T cells from peripheral blood mononuclear cells, taken after pregnancy. These receptors came from a female donor in good health, enrolled as a control in a pregnancy study.

V and J are TRBV9 and TRBJ1-1; D is uncertain. The CDR3 sequence is 13 residues long. The germline V gene encodes CDR1 SGDLS and CDR2 YYNGEE. Trimming removed 0 bases at V and 3 bases at J, with 6 bases between. The CDR3 spells CASSVGGDTEAFF. CDR3 in DNA: TGTGCCAGCAGCGTAGGGGGAGACACTGAAGCTTTCTTT.

This clone appeared once. This chain joins TRBV5-4 and TRBJ2-7; 8 nucleotides agree with TRBD1. Germline assignment: CDR1 SGHNT and CDR2 YYREEE (reference sequence). V shed 4 bases and J 3 bases; nucleotides not matched to a gene: 6. The CDR3 covers 14 residues. This CDR3 is CASSDQGALYEQYF. The CDR3 DNA sequence: TGTGCCAGCAGCGATCAGGGGGCTCTCTACGAGCAGTACTTC.

J is TRBJ2-1 and V is TRBV7-6; tentatively, D is TRBD2 (6 bases). With 3 bases removed from V and 5 bases from J, the gap between germline ends came to 17 bases. This CDR3 has 16 amino acids. Germline-derived CDR1 and CDR2 are SGHVS and FNYEAQ. CDR3 loop: CASSLPPGGANNEQFF. The CDR3 coding sequence is TGTGCCAGCAGCTTGCCCCCGGGCGGGGCTAACAATGAGCAGTTCTTC.

The V call is TRBV12-5, the J call TRBJ1-2; perhaps TRBD1 as D (6 bases). Germline assignment: CDR1 LGHNT and CDR2 FRNRAP. The CDR3 is made up of 15 amino acids. V was pared by 6 bases and J by 4 bases, with 18 bases between. The CDR3 sequence: CASGPQPDSLYGYTF. The CDR3 nucleotides read TGTGCTAGTGGACCCCAACCGGACAGCCTCTATGGCTACACCTTC.